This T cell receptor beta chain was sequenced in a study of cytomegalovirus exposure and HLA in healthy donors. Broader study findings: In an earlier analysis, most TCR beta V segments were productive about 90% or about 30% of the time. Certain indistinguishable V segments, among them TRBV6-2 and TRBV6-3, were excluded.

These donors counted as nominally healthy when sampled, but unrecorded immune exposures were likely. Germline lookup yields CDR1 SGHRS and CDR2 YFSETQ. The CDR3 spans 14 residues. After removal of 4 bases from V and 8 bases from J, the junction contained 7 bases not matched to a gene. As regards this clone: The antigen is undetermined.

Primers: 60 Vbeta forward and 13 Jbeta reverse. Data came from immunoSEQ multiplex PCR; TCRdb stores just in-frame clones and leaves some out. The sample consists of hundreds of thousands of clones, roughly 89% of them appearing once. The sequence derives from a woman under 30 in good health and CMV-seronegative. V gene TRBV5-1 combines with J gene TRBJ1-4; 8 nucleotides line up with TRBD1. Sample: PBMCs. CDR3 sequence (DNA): TGCGCCAGCAGCGGTGGGACAGGATCCGAAAAACTGTTTTTT. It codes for CASSGGTGSEKLFF. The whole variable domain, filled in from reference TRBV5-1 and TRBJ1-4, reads KAGVTQTPRYLIKTRGQQVTLSCSPISGHRSVSWYQQTPGQGLQFLFEYFSETQRNKGNFPGRFSGRQFSNSRSEMNVSTLELGDSALYLCASSGGTGSEKLFFGSGTQLSVL.